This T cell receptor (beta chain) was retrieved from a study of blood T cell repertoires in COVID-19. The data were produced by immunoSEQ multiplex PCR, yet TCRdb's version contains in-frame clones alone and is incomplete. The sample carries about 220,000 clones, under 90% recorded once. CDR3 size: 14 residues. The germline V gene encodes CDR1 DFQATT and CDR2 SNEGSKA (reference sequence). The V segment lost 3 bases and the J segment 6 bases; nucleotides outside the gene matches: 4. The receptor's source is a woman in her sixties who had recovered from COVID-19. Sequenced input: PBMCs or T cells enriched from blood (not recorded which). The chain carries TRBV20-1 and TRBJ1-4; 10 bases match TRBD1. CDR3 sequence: CSASTGTGDEKLFF. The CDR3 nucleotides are TGCAGTGCTAGTACCGGGACAGGGGATGAAAAACTGTTTTTT.